The clone carrying this TCR beta chain was seen only once. Its cognate antigen is unknown. The CDR3 sequence is 13 residues long. V was pared by 7 bases and J by 8 bases, with 17 bases between. Germline V CDR1 and CDR2: SNHLY, FYNNEI. This sample was taken from a study of cytomegalovirus exposure and HLA in healthy donors. In the PCR, 60 Vbeta and 13 Jbeta primers were used. Repertoires were generated with immunoSEQ multiplex PCR, while TCRdb's copy carries only in-frame clones and drops some. In the table there are about 160,000 clones, 80% of which are singletons. General observations from the study: Most TCR sequences showed up rarely, but some public TCRs showed up in many donors. Among immune exposure information, only CMV serostatus was available.

Sequencing used PBMCs. This chain joins TRBV2 and TRBJ1-2, with D perhaps TRBD1 (6 bases). The origin of this receptor is a young man in good health and CMV-seronegative. The CDR3 DNA reads as TGTGCCAGCATCCGGGACAACCAAGGCGGCTACACCTTC. It yields the protein CASIRDNQGGYTF.